The 10 T cell receptor beta chains below all came from one sample that was sequenced in a study of low-dose radiotherapy and immunotherapy resistance in tumors. Primers used for first-strand cDNA, a TRAV- and TRBV-specific set, covered both alpha and beta chains. The authors ran 15 to 20 PCR cycles to amplify TCRs with a constant-region primer and V-primer adapter. One entry per CDR3 protein, called by TCRdb with MiXCR from the reads. Counted here are 70,000 to 90,000 distinct CDR3 sequences, roughly a sixth occurring once; the ten biggest clones make up roughly 3%. Time point defined: before trial treatment. The starting material was PBMCs, obtained before treatment. Every receptor here comes from a male donor with prostate cancer.

The V gene is TRBV7-2, the J gene TRBJ2-1; 13 bases are shared with TRBD2. From germline, CDR1 is SGHTA and CDR2 FQGNSA. Trimming at V came to 2 bases and at J to 9 bases, leaving 7 bases not matched to a gene. The CDR3 contains 16 residues. The CDR3, as DNA: TGTGCCAGCAGCTTAAGCCCCGGGACTAGCGGGGTTGAGCAGTTCTTC. Protein product: CASSLSPGTSGVEQFF.

This clonotype has ten or more counts. J is TRBJ1-6 and V is TRBV12-3 or TRBV12-4, with a tentative D call TRBD1 (6 bases). CDR3 length: 14 residues. V was shortened by 5 bases and J by 8 bases, with 13 bases between the two germline ends. This CDR3 reads CASSPTGQDSPLHF. CDR3 in DNA: TGTGCCAGCAGTCCAACAGGGCAAGATTCACCCCTCCACTTT.

This clonotype was detected ten times or more. V and J are TRBV29-1 and TRBJ1-4, with 11 bases that match TRBD1. The J segment lost 8 bases and the V segment lost 5 bases, leaving 1 base of the junction unmatched. The length of the CDR3 is 12 residues. CDR1 and CDR2 from the germline V gene are SQVTM and ANQGSEA. The CDR3 DNA is TGCAGCGTTCGGACAGGGGGCGAAAAACTGTTTTTT. This gives the protein CSVRTGGEKLFF.

This clonotype has ten or more counts. The rearrangement joins TRBV12-5 to TRBJ2-7; the D gene is possibly TRBD1 (5 bases). V lost 3 bases and J 8 bases, leaving 8 bases between the germline ends. Germline V gives CDR1 LGHNT, CDR2 FRNRAP. CDR3 length equals 11 residues. Written as DNA, the CDR3 is TGTGCTAGTGGTTTTGACAGAAAGCAGTACTTC. Its translation is CASGFDRKQYF.

This clonotype was observed many times. The chain carries TRBV11-2 and TRBJ1-1, with D hard to call. Germline V lookup: CDR1 SGHAT, CDR2 FQNNGV. The CDR3 loop spans 14 amino acids. Trimming took 1 base from V and 1 from J, leaving 7 bases between them. The CDR3 sequence is CASSLVSENTEAFF. CDR3 DNA: TGTGCCAGCAGCTTAGTTTCGGAGAACACTGAAGCTTTCTTT. Full variable domain (remainder filled in from reference TRBV11-2 and TRBJ1-1): EAGVAQSPRYKIIEKRQSVAFWCNPISGHATLYWYQQILGQGPKLLIQFQNNGVVDDSQLPKDRFSAERLKGVDSTLKIQPAKLEDSAVYLCASSLVSENTEAFFGQGTRLTVV.

This clonotype was observed many times. This chain joins TRBV7-2 and TRBJ2-5; 9 nucleotides match TRBD2. This CDR3 is 15 amino acids long. Germline CDR1 is SGHTA and CDR2 is FQGNSA. V dropped 3 bases and J dropped 5; count of bases not matched to a gene: 7. The CDR3 DNA follows: TGTGCCAGCAGCTTGGGCGGGGGGGCCGATGAGACCCAGTACTTC. Amino acids: CASSLGGGADETQYF.

This clonotype was counted at least ten times. The CDR3: CASSDRGGNSNQPQHF. The CDR3 region has the DNA TGTGCCAGCAGTGATCGGGGGGGGAACAGCAATCAGCCCCAGCATTTT. The chain employs TRBV2 and TRBJ1-5; possible D gene TRBD1, 5 bases. The CDR3 contains 16 residues. V was shortened by 3 bases and J by 1 base, with 13 bases between the two germline ends. Germline CDR1 is SNHLY and CDR2 is FYNNEI.

In this sample, this clonotype turned up many times. V usage is TRBV13 and J usage is TRBJ2-5; 11 bases agree with TRBD2. The germline V gene encodes CDR1 PRHDT and CDR2 FYEKMQ (reference sequence). The J segment lost 1 base and the V segment lost 7 bases, leaving 5 bases of the junction unmatched. The CDR3 is 15 residues long. The CDR3 nucleotides are TGTGCCAGCAATCCTAGCGGGGGGATCCAAGAGACCCAGTACTTC. It encodes CASNPSGGIQETQYF.

This clonotype was observed at least ten times. This chain links TRBV5-4 with TRBJ2-3; 8 nucleotides line up with TRBD1. The CDR3 contains 16 residues. The V segment lost 1 base and the J segment 1 base; nucleotides outside the gene matches: 5. CDR1 and CDR2 from the germline V gene are SGHNT and YYREEE (reference sequence). The CDR3 protein is CASSLNVQGGTDTQYF. The DNA for the CDR3 is TGTGCCAGCAGCTTGAACGTACAGGGGGGCACAGATACGCAGTATTTT.

This clonotype was detected ten times or more. The chain uses TRBV2 and TRBJ2-3; D unresolved. CDR3 size: 11 residues. Germline V gives CDR1 SNHLY, CDR2 FYNNEI. Trimming removed 4 bases from V and 6 bases from J, with 5 bases in between. The CDR3 here is CASSAEDTQYF. The CDR3 region has the DNA TGTGCCAGCAGTGCTGAGGATACGCAGTATTTT.